Each of the 2 T cell receptor beta chains below was sequenced from the same sample in a study of shared clonotypes between healthy human individuals. Produced via immunoSEQ multiplex PCR; TCRdb's table is partial and in-frame only. This sample carries around 550,000 clones, 90% to 95% of them seen once, and the ten largest clones take over 0.09%. CD8 cells classed as naive were CD45RO-negative and positively selected for CCR7, excluding terminally differentiated effector memory CD45RA+ cells. The source material was naive CD8+ T cells sorted from blood. These receptors all stem from a woman aged 25 to 39 in good health.

This chain uses TRBV10-1 with TRBJ2-3; D gene uncertain. The V gene lost 3 bases and the J gene lost 6 bases, with 10 bases spanning the gap. In germline, CDR1 is WNHNN, CDR2 SYGVQD (reference sequence). The CDR3 has 13 residues. CDR3: CASSEGLPDTQYF. In nucleotides, the CDR3 is TGCGCCAGCAGTGAAGGCCTGCCGGATACGCAGTATTTT.

J is TRBJ2-7 and V is TRBV21-1; TRBD2, the table's D call, was not compared with the DNA. TRBV21-1 is an annotated pseudogene. The CDR3 contains 16 residues. CDR3 region: CASSKLPGIASYEQYF. The CDR3 nucleotides are TGTGCCAGCAGCAAACTGCCGGGGATAGCGTCCTACGAGCAGTACTTC.